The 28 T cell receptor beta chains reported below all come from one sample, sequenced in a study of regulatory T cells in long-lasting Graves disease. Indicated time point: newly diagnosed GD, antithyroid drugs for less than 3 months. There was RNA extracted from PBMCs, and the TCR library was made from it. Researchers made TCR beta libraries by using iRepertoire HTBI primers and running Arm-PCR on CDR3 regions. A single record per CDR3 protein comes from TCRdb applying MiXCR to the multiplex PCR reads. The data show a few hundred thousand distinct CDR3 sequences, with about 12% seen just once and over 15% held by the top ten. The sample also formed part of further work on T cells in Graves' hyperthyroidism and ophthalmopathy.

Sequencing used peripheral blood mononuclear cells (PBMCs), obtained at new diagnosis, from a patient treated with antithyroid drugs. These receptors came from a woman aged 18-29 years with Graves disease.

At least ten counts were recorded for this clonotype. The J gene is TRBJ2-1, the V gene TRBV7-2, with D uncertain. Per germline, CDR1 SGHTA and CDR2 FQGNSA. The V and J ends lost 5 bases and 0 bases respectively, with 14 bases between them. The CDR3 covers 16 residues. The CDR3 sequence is CASSPREKSSYNEQFF. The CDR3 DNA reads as TGTGCCAGCAGCCCAAGAGAGAAGAGCTCCTACAATGAGCAGTTCTTC.

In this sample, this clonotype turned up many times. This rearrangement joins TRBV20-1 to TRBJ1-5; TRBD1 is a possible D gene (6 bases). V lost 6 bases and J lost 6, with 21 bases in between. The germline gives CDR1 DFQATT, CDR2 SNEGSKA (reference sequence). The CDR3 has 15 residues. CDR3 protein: CSARGAGEETQPQHF. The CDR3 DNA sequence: TGCAGTGCAAGGGGGGCGGGGGAGGAAACTCAGCCCCAGCATTTT.

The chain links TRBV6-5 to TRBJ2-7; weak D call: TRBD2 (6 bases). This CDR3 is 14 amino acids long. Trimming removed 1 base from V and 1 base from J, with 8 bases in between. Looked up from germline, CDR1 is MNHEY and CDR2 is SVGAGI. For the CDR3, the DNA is TGTGCCAGCAGTTACTTACGGGGGTCCTACGAGCAGTACTTC. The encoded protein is CASSYLRGSYEQYF.

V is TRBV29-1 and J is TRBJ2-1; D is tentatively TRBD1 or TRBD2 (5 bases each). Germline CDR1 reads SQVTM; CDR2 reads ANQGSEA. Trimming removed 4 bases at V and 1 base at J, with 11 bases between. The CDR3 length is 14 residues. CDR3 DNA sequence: TGCAGCGTTGGGGCAGGGAGTTCCTACAATGAGCAGTTCTTC. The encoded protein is CSVGAGSSYNEQFF.

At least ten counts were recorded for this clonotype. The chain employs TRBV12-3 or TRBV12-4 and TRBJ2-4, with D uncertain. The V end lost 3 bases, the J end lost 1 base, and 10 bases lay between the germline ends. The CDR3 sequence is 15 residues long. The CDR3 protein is CASSFLAVAKNIQYF. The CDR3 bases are TGTGCCAGCAGTTTCCTGGCTGTGGCCAAAAACATTCAGTACTTC.

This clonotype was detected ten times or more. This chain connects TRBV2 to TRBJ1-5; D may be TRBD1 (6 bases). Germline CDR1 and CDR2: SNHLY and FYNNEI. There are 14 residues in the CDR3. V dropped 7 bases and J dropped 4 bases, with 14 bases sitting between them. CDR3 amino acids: CASTYRDWNQPQHF. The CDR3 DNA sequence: TGTGCCAGCACTTACAGGGATTGGAATCAGCCCCAGCATTTT. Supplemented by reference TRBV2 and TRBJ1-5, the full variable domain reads EPEVTQTPSHQVTQMGQEVILRCVPISNHLYFYWYRQILGQKVEFLVSFYNNEISEKSEIFDDQFSVERPDGSNFTLKIRSTKLEDSAMYFCASTYRDWNQPQHFGDGTRLSIL.

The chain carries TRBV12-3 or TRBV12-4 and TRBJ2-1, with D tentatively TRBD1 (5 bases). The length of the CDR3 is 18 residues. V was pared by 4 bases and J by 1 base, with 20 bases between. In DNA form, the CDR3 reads TGTGCCAGCAGTTCCACTGATCCTCATGCAGGGTCCTACAATGAGCAGTTCTTC. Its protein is CASSSTDPHAGSYNEQFF.

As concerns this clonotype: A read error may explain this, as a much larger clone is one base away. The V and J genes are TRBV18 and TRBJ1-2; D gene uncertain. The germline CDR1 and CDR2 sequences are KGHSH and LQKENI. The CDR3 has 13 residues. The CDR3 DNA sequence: TGTGCCAGCTCACCACCACGTAGCTATGGCTACGCCTTC. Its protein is CASSPPRSYGYAF.

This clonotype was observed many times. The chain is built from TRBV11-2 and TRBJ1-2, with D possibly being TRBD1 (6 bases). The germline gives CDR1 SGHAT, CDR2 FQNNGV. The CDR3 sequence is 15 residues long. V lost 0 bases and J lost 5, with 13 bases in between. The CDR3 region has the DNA TGTGCCAGCAGCTTAGAACCCAGGGGTAGATATGGCTACACCTTC. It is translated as CASSLEPRGRYGYTF.

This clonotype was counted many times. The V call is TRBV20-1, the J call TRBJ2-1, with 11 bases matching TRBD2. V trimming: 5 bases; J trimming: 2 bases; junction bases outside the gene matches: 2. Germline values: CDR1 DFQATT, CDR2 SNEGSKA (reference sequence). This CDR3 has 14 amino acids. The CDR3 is CSAWTSGPYNEQFF. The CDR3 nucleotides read TGCAGTGCTTGGACTAGCGGGCCCTACAATGAGCAGTTCTTC.

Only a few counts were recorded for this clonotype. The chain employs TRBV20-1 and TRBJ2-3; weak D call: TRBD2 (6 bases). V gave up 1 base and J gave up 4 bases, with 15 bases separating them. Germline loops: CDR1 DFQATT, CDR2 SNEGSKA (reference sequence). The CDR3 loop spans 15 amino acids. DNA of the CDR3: TGCAGTGCTAGAGCCACCCTGGACTACGCAGATACGCAGTATTTT. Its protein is CSARATLDYADTQYF.

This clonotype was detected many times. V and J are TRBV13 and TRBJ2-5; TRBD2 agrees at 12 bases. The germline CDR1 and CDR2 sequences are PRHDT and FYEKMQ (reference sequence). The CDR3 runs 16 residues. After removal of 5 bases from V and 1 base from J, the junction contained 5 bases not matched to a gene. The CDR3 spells CASSPASGRVQETQYF. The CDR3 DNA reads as TGTGCCAGCAGCCCTGCTAGCGGGAGGGTCCAAGAGACCCAGTACTTC.

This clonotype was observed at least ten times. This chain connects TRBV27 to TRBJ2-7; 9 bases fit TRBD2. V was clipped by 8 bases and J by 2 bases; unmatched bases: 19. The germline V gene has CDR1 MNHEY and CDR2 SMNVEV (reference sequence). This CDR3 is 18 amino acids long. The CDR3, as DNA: TGTGCCAGCTCGGTAGCGGGAGCATGGAACGGGTCGCCCTACGAGCAGTACTTC. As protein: CASSVAGAWNGSPYEQYF.

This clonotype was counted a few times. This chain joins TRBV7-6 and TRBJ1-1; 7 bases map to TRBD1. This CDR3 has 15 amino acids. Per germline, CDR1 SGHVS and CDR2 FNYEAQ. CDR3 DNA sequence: TGTGTCCGGAGGACGGAAGACAGGGCAAACACTGAAGCTTTCTTT. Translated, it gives CVRRTEDRANTEAFF. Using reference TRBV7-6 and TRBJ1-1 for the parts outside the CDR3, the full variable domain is GAGVSQSPRYKVTKRGQDVALRCDPISGHVSLYWYRQALGQGPEFLTYFNYEAQQDKSGLPNDRFSAERPEGSISTLTIQRTEQRDSAMYRCVRRTEDRANTEAFFGQGTRLTVV.

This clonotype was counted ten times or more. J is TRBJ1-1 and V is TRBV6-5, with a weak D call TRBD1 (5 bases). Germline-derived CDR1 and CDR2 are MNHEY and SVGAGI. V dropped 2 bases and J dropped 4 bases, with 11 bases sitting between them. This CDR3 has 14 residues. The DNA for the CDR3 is TGTGCCAGCAGTTACCGGGGCTCGGGCACTGAAGCTTTCTTT. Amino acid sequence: CASSYRGSGTEAFF.

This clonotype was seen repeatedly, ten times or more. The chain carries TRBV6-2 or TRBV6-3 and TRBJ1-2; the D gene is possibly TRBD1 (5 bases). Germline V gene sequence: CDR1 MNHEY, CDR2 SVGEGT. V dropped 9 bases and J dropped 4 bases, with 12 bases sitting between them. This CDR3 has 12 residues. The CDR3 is CARPGRFYGYTF. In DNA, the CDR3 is TGTGCCAGACCGGGACGGTTCTATGGCTACACCTTC.

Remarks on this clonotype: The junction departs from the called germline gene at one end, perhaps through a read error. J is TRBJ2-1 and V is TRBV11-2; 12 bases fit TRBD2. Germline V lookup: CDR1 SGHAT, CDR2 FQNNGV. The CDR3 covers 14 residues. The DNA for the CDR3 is TGTACCAGCAGGAGACTAGCGGGAGACAATGAGCAGTTCTTC. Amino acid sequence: CTSRRLAGDNEQFF.

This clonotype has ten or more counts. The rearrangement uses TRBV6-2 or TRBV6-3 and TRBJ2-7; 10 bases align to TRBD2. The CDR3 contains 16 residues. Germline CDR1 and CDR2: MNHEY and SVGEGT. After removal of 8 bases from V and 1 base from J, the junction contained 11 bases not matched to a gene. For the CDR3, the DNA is TGTGCCAGCCGCGCGGCCCGGACTAGCGGTTCCTACGAGCAGTACTTC. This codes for CASRAARTSGSYEQYF.

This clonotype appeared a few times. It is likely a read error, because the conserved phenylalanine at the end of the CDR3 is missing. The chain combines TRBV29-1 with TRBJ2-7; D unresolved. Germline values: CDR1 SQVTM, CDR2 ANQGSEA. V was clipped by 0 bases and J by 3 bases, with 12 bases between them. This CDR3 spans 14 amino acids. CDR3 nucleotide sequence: TGCAGCGTTGAAGACCCTATTAACATCTACGAGCAGTACTCC. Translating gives CSVEDPINIYEQYS.

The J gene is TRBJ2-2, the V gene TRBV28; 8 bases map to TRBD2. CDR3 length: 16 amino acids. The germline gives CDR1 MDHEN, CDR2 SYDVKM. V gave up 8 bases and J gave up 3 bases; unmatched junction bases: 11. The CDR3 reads CASEAGTSVYTGELFF. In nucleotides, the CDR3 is TGTGCCAGCGAGGCCGGGACTAGTGTGTACACCGGGGAGCTGTTTTTT.

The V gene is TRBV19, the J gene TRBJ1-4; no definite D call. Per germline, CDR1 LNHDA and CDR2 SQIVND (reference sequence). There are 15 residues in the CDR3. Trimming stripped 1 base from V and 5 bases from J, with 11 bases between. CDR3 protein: CASSIVTVMNEKLFF. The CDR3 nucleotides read TGTGCCAGTAGTATAGTAACGGTGATGAATGAAAAACTGTTTTTT.

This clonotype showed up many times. CDR3 residues: CATSDATGASYEQYF. CDR3 nucleotides: TGTGCCACCAGCGACGCGACAGGGGCCTCCTACGAGCAGTACTTC. This chain links TRBV24-1 with TRBJ2-7; 8 positions agree with TRBD1. This CDR3 region has 15 residues. The ends lost 7 bases at V and 0 bases at J; junction bases unmatched: 7. Germline V gene sequence: CDR1 KGHDR, CDR2 SFDVKD.

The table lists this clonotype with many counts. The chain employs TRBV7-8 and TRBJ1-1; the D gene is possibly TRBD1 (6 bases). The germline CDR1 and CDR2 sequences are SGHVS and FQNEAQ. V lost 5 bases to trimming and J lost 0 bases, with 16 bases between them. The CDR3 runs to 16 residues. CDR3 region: CASSPGRQDVNTEAFF. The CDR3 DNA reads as TGTGCCAGCAGCCCGGGCCGACAGGACGTGAACACTGAAGCTTTCTTT.

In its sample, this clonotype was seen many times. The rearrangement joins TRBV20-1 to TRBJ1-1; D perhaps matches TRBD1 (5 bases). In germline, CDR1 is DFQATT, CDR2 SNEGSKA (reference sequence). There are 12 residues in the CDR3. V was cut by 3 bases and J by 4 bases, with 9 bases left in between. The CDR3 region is CSASRDRTEAFF. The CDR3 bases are TGCAGTGCTAGCCGGGACCGCACTGAAGCTTTCTTT.

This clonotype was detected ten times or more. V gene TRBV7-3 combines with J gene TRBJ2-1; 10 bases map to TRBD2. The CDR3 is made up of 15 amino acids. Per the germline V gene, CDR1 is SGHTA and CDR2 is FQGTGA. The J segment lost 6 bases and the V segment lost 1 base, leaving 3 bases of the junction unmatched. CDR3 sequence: CASSLIAGGPNEQFF. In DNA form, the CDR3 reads TGTGCCAGCAGCTTAATAGCGGGGGGCCCCAATGAGCAGTTCTTC. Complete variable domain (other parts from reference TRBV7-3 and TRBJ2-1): GAGVSQTPSNKVTEKGKYVELRCDPISGHTALYWYRQSLGQGPEFLIYFQGTGAADDSGLPNDRFFAVRPEGSVSTLKIQRTERGDSAVYLCASSLIAGGPNEQFFGPGTRLTVL.

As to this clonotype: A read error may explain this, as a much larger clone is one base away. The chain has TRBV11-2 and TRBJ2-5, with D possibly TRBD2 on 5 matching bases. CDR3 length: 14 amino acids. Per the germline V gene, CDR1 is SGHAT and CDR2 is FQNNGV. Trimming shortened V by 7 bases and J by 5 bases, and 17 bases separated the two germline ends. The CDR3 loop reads CASTLLEGRETQYF. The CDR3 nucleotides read TGTGCCAGCACCCTTCTCGAGGGTCGGGAGACCCAGTACTTC. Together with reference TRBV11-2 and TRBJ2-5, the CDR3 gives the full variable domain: EAGVAQSPRYKIIEKRQSVAFWCNPISGHATLYWYQQILGQGPKLLIQFQNNGVVDDSQLPKDRFSAERLKGVDSTLKIQPAKLEDSAVYLCASTLLEGRETQYFGPGTRLLVL.

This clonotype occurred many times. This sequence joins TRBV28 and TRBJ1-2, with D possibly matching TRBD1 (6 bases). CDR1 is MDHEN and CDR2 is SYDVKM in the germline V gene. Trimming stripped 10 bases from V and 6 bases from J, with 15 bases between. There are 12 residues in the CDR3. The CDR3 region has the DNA TGTGCCACAACATTACAGGGAGATGGCTACACCTTC. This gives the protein CATTLQGDGYTF.

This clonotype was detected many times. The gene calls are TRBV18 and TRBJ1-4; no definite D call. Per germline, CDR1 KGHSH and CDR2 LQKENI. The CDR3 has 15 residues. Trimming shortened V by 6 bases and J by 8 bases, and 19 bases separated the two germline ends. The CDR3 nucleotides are TGTGCCAGCTCTCTGCGGCCCTACCAAACGGAAAAACTGTTTTTT. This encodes CASSLRPYQTEKLFF.